These T cell receptor beta chains were read from a single sample in a study of blood T cell repertoires in COVID-19. Assay used: immunoSEQ multiplex PCR; TCRdb lists only in-frame clones, some missing. The table shows about 140,000 clones, with 79% occurring only once. The material sequenced was peripheral blood. These receptors were obtained from a man in his sixties with acute or convalescent COVID-19. CDR3s leave out the opening cysteine and the closing phenylalanine or tryptophan.

V,CDR3
TRBV3-1/TRBV3-2,ASSQEGRPAF
TRBV3-1/TRBV3-2,ASSPPGFNEKLF
TRBV28,ASSPGQGRNTIY
TRBV6-5,ASSRGLYGYT
TRBV6-5,ASTDTDSSYNEQF
TRBV20-1,SARRDYGYT
TRBV12-3/TRBV12-4,ASSLRSNEKLF
TRBV9,ASSVAPREAGKNFEQY
TRBV3-1/TRBV3-2,ASSQGAGLYGYT
TRBV6-5,ASSRTVPVRQF
TRBV28,ASLTLGQGARGYT
TRBV28,ASSLLRGPQH
TRBV3-1/TRBV3-2,ASSSTSQGSYGYT
TRBV4-3,ASSQEFSGVSNQPQH
TRBV25-1,ASRGGQRGEKLF
TRBV27,ASSSMTSGRKNEQF
TRBV2,ASSEESSGNTIY
TRBV18,ASSPGGSNYGYT
TRBV6-6,ASSYSLARPNNEQF
TRBV6-5,ATTVGPYNSPLH
TRBV28,ASSNLGGMANEQF
TRBV5-1,ASSLDINEKLF
TRBV18,ASSPDRVNEQF
TRBV19,ASSIAAGFVGYGYT
TRBV5-6,ASSPDRGRETEAF
TRBV28,ASSPTGLGSYEQY
TRBV4-1,ASSQEWSSYEQY
TRBV6-2/TRBV6-3,ASSRITSGQETQY
TRBV11-2,ASSLMQGRLNTEAF
TRBV7-9,ASSLAGTGGYGYT
TRBV23-1,ASSQALRPLSEAF
TRBV30,AWSVPGGYT
TRBV5-1,ASSFGGSYEQY
TRBV6-5,ASSTGTAYEQY
TRBV19,ASSTRDSRGNTIY
TRBV6-5,ASRRDRGSNQPQH